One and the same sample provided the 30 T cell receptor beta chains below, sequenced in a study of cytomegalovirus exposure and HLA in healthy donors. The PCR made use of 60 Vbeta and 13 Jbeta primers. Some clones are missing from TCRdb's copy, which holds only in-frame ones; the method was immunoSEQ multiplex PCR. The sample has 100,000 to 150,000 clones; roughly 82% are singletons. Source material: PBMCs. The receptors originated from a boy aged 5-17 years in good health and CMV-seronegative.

CDR3 loop: CASSDLGRGTGADTQYF. In DNA form, the CDR3 reads TGTGCCAGCAGTGACCTGGGCCGAGGGACAGGGGCAGATACGCAGTATTTT. V usage is TRBV2 and J usage is TRBJ2-3, with 10 nucleotides matching TRBD1. Losses at the gene ends were 3 bases for V and 4 bases for J; bases not matched to a gene: 10. The CDR3 is 17 residues long. Per the germline V gene, CDR1 is SNHLY and CDR2 is FYNNEI.

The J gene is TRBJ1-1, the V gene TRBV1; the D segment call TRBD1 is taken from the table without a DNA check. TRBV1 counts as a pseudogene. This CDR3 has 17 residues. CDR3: CTSSQADRENQNTEAFF. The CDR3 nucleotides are TGCACCAGCAGCCAAGCGGACAGGGAAAATCAAAACACTGAAGCTTTCTTT.

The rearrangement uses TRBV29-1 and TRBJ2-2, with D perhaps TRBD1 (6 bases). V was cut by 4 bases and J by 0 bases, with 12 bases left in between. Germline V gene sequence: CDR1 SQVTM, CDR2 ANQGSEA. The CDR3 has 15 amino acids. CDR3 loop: CSVAPGTSNTGELFF. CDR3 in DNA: TGCAGCGTTGCCCCCGGGACATCGAACACCGGGGAGCTGTTTTTT.

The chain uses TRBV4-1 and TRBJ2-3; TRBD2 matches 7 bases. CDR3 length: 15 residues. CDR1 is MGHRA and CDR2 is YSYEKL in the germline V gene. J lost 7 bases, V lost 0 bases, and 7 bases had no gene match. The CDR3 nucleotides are TGCGCCAGCAGCCAAGAACGAGGGAGGGCCTATACGCAGTATTTT. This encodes CASSQERGRAYTQYF.

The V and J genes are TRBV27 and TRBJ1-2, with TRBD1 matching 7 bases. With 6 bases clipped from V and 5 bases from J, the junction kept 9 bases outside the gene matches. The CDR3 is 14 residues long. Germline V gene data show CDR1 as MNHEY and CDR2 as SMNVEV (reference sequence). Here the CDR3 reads CASSPGAGGYGYTF. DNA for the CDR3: TGTGCCAGCAGCCCAGGGGCAGGGGGATATGGCTACACCTTC.

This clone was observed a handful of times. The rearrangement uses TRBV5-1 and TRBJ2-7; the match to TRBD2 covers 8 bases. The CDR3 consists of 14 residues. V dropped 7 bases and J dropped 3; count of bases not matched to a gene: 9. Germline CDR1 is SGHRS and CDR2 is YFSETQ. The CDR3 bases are TGCGCCAGCCGACAGCGGGAGTCTTTCTACGAGCAGTACTTC. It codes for CASRQRESFYEQYF.

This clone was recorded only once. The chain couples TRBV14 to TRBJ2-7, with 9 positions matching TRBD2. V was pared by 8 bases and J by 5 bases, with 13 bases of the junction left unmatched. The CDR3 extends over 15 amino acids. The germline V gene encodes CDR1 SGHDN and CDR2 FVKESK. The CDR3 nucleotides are TGTGCCAGCCAGGAGGCTAGCGGGATATATCACGAGCAGTACTTC. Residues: CASQEASGIYHEQYF. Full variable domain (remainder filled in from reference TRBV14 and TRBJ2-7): EAGVTQFPSHSVIEKGQTVTLRCDPISGHDNLYWYRRVMGKEIKFLLHFVKESKQDESGMPNNRFLAERTGGTYSTLKVQPAELEDSGVYFCASQEASGIYHEQYFGPGTRLTVT.

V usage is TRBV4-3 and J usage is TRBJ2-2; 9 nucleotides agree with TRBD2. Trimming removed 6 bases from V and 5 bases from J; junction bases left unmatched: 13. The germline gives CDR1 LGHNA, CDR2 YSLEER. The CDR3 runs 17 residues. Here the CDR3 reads CASSRFGQREVTGELFF. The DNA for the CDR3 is TGCGCCAGCAGTCGCTTTGGACAGCGGGAGGTGACCGGGGAGCTGTTTTTT.

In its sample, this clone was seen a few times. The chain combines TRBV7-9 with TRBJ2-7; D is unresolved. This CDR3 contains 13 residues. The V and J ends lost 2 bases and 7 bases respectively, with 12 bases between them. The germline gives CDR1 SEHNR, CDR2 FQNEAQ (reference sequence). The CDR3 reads CASSLYGGGEQYF. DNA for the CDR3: TGTGCCAGCAGCTTATATGGCGGTGGGGAGCAGTACTTC.

The CDR3: CASKPSGAARETQYF. The DNA of the CDR3 is TGTGCCAGCAAGCCTTCGGGAGCGGCGCGAGAGACCCAGTACTTC. The rearrangement uses TRBV7-3 and TRBJ2-5; D is possibly TRBD2 (6 bases). Germline CDR1 and CDR2: SGHTA and FQGTGA. CDR3 size: 15 residues. V shed 7 bases and J shed 4 bases, with 19 bases lying between them.

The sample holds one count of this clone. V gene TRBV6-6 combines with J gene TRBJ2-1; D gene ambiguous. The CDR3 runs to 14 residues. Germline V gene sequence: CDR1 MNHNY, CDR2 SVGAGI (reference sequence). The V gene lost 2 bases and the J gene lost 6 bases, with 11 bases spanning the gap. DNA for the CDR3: TGTGCCAGCAGTTACAGGCGAGCTAGCAATGAGCAGTTCTTC. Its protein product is CASSYRRASNEQFF.

CDR3 sequence: CASSQAPGGYTF. CDR3 nucleotides: TGCGCCAGCAGCCAAGCCCCAGGGGGCTACACCTTC. The rearrangement joins TRBV4-1 to TRBJ1-2; D is perhaps TRBD1 (5 bases). Germline values: CDR1 MGHRA, CDR2 YSYEKL. This CDR3 is 12 amino acids long. V lost 1 base, J lost 8 bases, and 8 bases lay in between.

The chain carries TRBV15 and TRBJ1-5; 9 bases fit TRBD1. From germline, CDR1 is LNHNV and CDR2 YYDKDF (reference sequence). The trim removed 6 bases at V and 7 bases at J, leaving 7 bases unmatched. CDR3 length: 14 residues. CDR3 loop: CATRDRGSLQPQHF. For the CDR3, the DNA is TGTGCCACCAGGGACAGGGGCAGTCTACAGCCCCAGCATTTT.

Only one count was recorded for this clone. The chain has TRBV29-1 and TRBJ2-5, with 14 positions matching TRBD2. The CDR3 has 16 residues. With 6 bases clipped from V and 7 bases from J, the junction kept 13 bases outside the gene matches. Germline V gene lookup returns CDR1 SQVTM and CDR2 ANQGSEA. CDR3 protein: CSVRPGLAGGSGTQYF. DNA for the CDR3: TGCAGCGTCCGGCCCGGACTAGCGGGAGGTAGTGGGACCCAGTACTTC.

This chain's CDR3 is CASSVGPGENIQYF. CDR3 in DNA: TGTGCCAGCAGCGTAGGCCCGGGGGAAAACATTCAGTACTTC. This chain links TRBV9 with TRBJ2-4; D is perhaps TRBD2 (6 bases). The germline CDR1 and CDR2 sequences are SGDLS and YYNGEE. The CDR3 length is 14 residues. Trimming pared 0 bases from V and 5 bases from J, leaving 9 bases between.

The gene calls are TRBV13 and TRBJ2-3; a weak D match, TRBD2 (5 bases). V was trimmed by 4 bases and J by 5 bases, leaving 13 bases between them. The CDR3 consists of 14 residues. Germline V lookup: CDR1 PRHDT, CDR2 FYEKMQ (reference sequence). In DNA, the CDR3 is TGTGCCAGCAGCTCCCCCCCAGAGGGAGATACGCAGTATTTT. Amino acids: CASSSPPEGDTQYF.

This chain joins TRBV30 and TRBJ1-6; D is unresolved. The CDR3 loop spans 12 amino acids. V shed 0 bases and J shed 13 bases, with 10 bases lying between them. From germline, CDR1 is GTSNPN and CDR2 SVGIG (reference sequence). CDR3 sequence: CAWSVPGGPLHF. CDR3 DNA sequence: TGTGCCTGGAGTGTACCGGGAGGGCCCCTCCACTTT.

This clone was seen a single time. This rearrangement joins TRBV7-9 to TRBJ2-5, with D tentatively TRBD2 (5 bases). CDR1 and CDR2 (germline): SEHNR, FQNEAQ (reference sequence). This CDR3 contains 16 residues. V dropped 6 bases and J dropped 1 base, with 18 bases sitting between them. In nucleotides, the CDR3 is TGTGCCAGCAGATTCGCGGAGGCGGGTCCCCAAGAGACCCAGTACTTC. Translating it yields CASRFAEAGPQETQYF.

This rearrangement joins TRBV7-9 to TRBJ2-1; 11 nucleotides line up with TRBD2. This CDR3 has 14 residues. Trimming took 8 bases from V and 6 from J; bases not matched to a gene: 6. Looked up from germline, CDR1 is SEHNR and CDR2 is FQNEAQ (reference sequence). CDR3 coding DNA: TGTGCCAGCCTACTAGCGGGAGTCGCCAATGAGCAGTTCTTC. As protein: CASLLAGVANEQFF.

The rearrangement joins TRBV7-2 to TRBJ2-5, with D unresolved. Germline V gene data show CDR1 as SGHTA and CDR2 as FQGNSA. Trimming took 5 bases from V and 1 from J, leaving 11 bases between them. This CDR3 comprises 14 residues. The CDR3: CASSPSRSQETQYF. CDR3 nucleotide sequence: TGTGCCAGCAGCCCCAGCCGGAGCCAAGAGACCCAGTACTTC.

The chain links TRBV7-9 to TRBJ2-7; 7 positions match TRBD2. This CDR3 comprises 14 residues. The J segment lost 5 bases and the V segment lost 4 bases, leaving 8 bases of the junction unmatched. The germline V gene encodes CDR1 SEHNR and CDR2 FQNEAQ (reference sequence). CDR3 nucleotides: TGTGCCAGCAGCTCGCTGACTAGCATGAACGAGCAGTACTTC. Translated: CASSSLTSMNEQYF.

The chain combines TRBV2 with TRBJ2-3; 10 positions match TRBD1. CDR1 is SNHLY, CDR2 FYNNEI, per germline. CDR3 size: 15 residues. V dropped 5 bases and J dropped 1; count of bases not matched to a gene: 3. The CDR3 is CASSPGQGGTDTQYF. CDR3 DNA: TGTGCCAGCAGTCCTGGACAGGGGGGCACAGATACGCAGTATTTT.

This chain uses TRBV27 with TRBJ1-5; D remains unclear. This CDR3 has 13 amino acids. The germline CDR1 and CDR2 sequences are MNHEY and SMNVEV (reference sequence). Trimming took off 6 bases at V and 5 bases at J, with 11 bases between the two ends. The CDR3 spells CASSRTTDQPQHF. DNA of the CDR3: TGTGCCAGCAGCCGTACCACAGATCAGCCCCAGCATTTT.

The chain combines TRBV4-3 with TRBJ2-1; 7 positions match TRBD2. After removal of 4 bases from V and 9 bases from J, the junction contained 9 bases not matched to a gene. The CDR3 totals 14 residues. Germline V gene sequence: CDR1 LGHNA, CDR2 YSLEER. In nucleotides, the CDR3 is TGCGCCAGCAGCCCAACCCGCGGGAGAAGTGAGCAGTTCTTC. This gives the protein CASSPTRGRSEQFF.

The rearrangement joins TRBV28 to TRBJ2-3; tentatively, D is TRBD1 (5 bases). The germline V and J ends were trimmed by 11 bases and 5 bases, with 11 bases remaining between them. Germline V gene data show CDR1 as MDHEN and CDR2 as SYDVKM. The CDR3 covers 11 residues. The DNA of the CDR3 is TGTGCCGCCACCGACAGAGATACGCAGTATTTT. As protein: CAATDRDTQYF.

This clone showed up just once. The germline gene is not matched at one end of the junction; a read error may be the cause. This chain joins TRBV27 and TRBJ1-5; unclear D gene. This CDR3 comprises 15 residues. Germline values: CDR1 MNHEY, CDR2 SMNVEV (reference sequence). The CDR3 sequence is CASSLSASSYQPQHF. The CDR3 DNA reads TGTGCCAGCAGTTTATCGGCCAGTAGCTATCAGCCCCAGCATTTT.

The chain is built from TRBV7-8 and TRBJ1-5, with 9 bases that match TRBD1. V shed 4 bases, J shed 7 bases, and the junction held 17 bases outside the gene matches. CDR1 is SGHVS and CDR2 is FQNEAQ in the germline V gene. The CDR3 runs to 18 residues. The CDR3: CASSSLTGTGSRAQPQHF. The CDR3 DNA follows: TGTGCCAGCAGCTCCCTAACCGGGACAGGGAGTCGGGCGCAGCCCCAGCATTTT.

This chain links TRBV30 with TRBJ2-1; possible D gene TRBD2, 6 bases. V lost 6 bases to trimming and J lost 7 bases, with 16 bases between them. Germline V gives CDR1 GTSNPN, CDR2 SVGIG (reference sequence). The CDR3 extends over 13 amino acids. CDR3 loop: CACDDWRDNEQFF. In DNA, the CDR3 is TGTGCCTGCGATGACTGGCGGGATAATGAGCAGTTCTTC.

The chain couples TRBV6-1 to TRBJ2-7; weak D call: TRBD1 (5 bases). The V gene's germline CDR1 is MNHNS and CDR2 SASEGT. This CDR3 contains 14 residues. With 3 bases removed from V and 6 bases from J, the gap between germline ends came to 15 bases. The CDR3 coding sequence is TGTGCCAGCAGTGATTCTACAGGAGACGGCGAGCAGTACTTC. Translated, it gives CASSDSTGDGEQYF.

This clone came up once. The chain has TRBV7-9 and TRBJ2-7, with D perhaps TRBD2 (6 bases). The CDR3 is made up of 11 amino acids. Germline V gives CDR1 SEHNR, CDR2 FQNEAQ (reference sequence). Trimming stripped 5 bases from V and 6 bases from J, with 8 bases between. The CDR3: CASSPAGEQYF. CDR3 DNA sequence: TGTGCCAGCAGCCCAGCGGGCGAGCAGTACTTC. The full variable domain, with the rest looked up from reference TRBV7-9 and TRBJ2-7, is DTGVSQNPRHKITKRGQNVTFRCDPISEHNRLYWYRQTLGQGPEFLTYFQNEAQLEKSRLLSDRFSAERPKGSFSTLEIQRTEQGDSAMYLCASSPAGEQYFGPGTRLTVT.